Following are 31 T cell receptor beta chains from one sample sequenced in a study of CD8 T cells in ankylosing spondylitis. TCRdb analysed the 5' RACE reads with MiXCR anew, one entry per CDR3 protein. The top ten hold 12% of the sample, which has around 130,000 distinct CDR3 sequences, around 7% seen once. The sample consisted of blood, either unsorted or a sorted T cell fraction (not recorded which). The source of these receptors is a male donor with ankylosing spondylitis or in good health (not recorded which).

This clonotype was seen ten or more times. The V call is TRBV7-8, the J call TRBJ1-2; D is unresolved. The CDR3 has 13 residues. V was shortened by 5 bases and J by 1 base, with 8 bases between the two germline ends. Germline V gene data show CDR1 as SGHVS and CDR2 as FQNEAQ. CDR3 protein: CASSPPDNYGYTF. CDR3 DNA sequence: TGTGCCAGCAGCCCTCCGGATAACTATGGCTACACCTTC.

The table lists this clonotype with many counts. CDR3 protein: CASAQGAKGTEAFF. DNA for the CDR3: TGTGCCAGTGCCCAGGGGGCTAAAGGCACTGAAGCTTTCTTT. The chain couples TRBV6-1 to TRBJ1-1, with TRBD1 identical over 8 bases. The germline V gene encodes CDR1 MNHNS and CDR2 SASEGT. The CDR3 loop spans 14 amino acids. V lost 9 bases to trimming and J lost 4 bases; unmatched junction nucleotides: 10.

This clonotype was picked up many times. This sequence joins TRBV5-1 and TRBJ2-5, with D maybe TRBD1 (6 bases). CDR3 length: 13 residues. Between the trimmed V and J ends, which lost 5 bases and 3 bases, there was a span of 11 bases. Germline CDR1 is SGHRS and CDR2 is YFSETQ. The CDR3 is CASSLQGEETQYF. The CDR3 DNA sequence: TGCGCCAGCAGTTTACAGGGAGAAGAGACCCAGTACTTC. The variable domain in full, completed from reference TRBV5-1 and TRBJ2-5, reads KAGVTQTPRYLIKTRGQQVTLSCSPISGHRSVSWYQQTPGQGLQFLFEYFSETQRNKGNFPGRFSGRQFSNSRSEMNVSTLELGDSALYLCASSLQGEETQYFGPGTRLLVL.

There are many counts of this clonotype. DNA of the CDR3: TGCAGCGTTGCCGCCACAGATACGCAGTATTTT. This codes for CSVAATDTQYF. The chain carries TRBV29-1 and TRBJ2-3; D unresolved. V lost 4 bases and J lost 2, with 4 bases in between. CDR3 length equals 11 residues. CDR1 and CDR2 (germline): SQVTM, ANQGSEA.

This clonotype was seen repeatedly, ten times or more. V and J are TRBV2 and TRBJ2-5; 11 bases line up with TRBD2. The CDR3 is 13 amino acids. Germline V lookup: CDR1 SNHLY, CDR2 FYNNEI. V shed 6 bases, J shed 5 bases, and the junction held 2 bases outside the gene matches. The CDR3 spells CASRLAGVETQYF. The CDR3 bases are TGTGCCAGCAGACTAGCGGGGGTTGAGACCCAGTACTTC.

This clonotype was seen many times. The chain uses TRBV5-1 and TRBJ2-7, with TRBD1 matching over 7 bases. Germline V gene data show CDR1 as SGHRS and CDR2 as YFSETQ. The CDR3 runs to 13 residues. Trimming took 4 bases from V and 3 from J; bases not matched to a gene: 4. The CDR3 protein is CASSTQGDYEQYF. CDR3 bases: TGCGCCAGCAGCACCCAGGGGGACTACGAGCAGTACTTC.

This clonotype has just a few counts. This chain connects TRBV15 to TRBJ2-5; no firm D call. Trimming pared 6 bases from V and 2 bases from J, leaving 10 bases between. Germline loops: CDR1 LNHNV, CDR2 YYDKDF (reference sequence). The CDR3 runs to 13 residues. Here the CDR3 reads CATRATAQETQYF. The CDR3 DNA sequence: TGTGCCACCAGGGCAACGGCTCAAGAGACCCAGTACTTC.

To note about this clonotype: Being one base from a much bigger clone, this may be a read error. V and J are TRBV20-1 and TRBJ1-5; D ambiguous. Germline CDR1 and CDR2: DFQATT and SNEGSKA (reference sequence). Trimming shortened V by 2 bases and J by 3 bases, and 8 bases separated the two germline ends. This CDR3 is built from 13 residues. Here the CDR3 DNA reads TGCAGTGCTAGACAGCCGGTCAATCAGCCCCAGCATTTT. Translating gives CSARQPVNQPQHF.

There are many counts of this clonotype. The chain uses TRBV5-1 and TRBJ2-1, with 8 bases aligning to TRBD2. The V segment lost 0 bases and the J segment 8 bases; nucleotides outside the gene matches: 10. The CDR3 has 16 residues. CDR1 is SGHRS and CDR2 is YFSETQ in the germline V gene. As DNA, the CDR3 is TGCGCCAGCAGCTTGGAGGGGAGCGGGGGCCTTTATGAGCAGTTCTTC. Its translation is CASSLEGSGGLYEQFF.

This chain connects TRBV3-1 to TRBJ1-5; no firm D call. Germline CDR1 and CDR2: LGHDT and YNNKEL (reference sequence). This CDR3 contains 17 residues. Trimming took off 2 bases at V and 5 bases at J, with 19 bases between the two ends. DNA for the CDR3: TGTGCCAGCAGCCAATCCCCCCTCGGGGTCGTCTATCAGCCCCAGCATTTT. Translation: CASSQSPLGVVYQPQHF.

This clonotype was counted ten times or more. CDR3 bases: TGTGCCAGCGCGGGACGGACGAACACTGAAGCTTTCTTT. It translates to CASAGRTNTEAFF. This chain links TRBV7-2 with TRBJ1-1; D possibly corresponds to TRBD1 (5 bases). This CDR3 has 13 residues. Trimming pared 8 bases from V and 1 base from J, leaving 11 bases between. Germline V gives CDR1 SGHTA, CDR2 FQGNSA.

This clonotype has a count of ten or more. The chain links TRBV11-1 to TRBJ2-5; D ambiguous. Deletions cut 3 bases from V and 3 bases from J, with 5 bases between. The CDR3 contains 12 residues. CDR1 is SGHAT, CDR2 FQDESV, per germline (reference sequence). This chain's CDR3 is CASSLSEETQYF. The CDR3 DNA sequence: TGTGCCAGCAGCTTGTCTGAAGAGACCCAGTACTTC.

This clonotype showed up many times. The V and J genes are TRBV6-5 and TRBJ1-2, with 8 bases identical to TRBD1. Germline V gene data show CDR1 as MNHEY and CDR2 as SVGAGI. With 4 bases clipped from V and 5 bases from J, the junction kept 3 bases outside the gene matches. The CDR3 contains 13 residues. CDR3 sequence reads: CASSSGGVYGYTF. The CDR3 nucleotides are TGTGCCAGCAGTTCAGGGGGCGTTTATGGCTACACCTTC.

The table lists this clonotype with many counts. The chain joins TRBV11-1 to TRBJ2-1; D possibly corresponds to TRBD2 (6 bases). The CDR3 is 18 amino acids. Trimming removed 5 bases from V and 10 bases from J, with 30 bases in between. Looked up from germline, CDR1 is SGHAT and CDR2 is FQDESV (reference sequence). The CDR3: CASSLPRASEVDNVEQFF. The CDR3 DNA reads TGTGCCAGCAGCCTCCCCCGGGCTAGCGAGGTGGACAATGTGGAGCAGTTCTTC.

This clonotype was counted many times. The chain employs TRBV9 and TRBJ2-3, with D unclear. There are 14 residues in the CDR3. The germline V gene encodes CDR1 SGDLS and CDR2 YYNGEE. V was trimmed by 2 bases and J by 2 bases, leaving 9 bases between them. The CDR3 DNA sequence: TGTGCCAGCAGCGTTGCCCTGGCCACAGATACGCAGTATTTT. This sequence encodes CASSVALATDTQYF.

The sample holds many counts of this clonotype. The rearrangement uses TRBV7-9 and TRBJ2-2, with 7 nucleotides matching TRBD2. CDR3 length equals 16 residues. Trimming removed 2 bases from V and 3 bases from J; junction bases left unmatched: 6. The V gene's germline CDR1 is SEHNR and CDR2 FQNEAQ (reference sequence). CDR3 DNA sequence: TGTGCCAGCAGCTTATCCGCTAGCGGATACACCGGGGAGCTGTTTTTT. Protein sequence: CASSLSASGYTGELFF.

This clonotype has at least ten counts. The gene calls are TRBV29-1 and TRBJ2-5, with D possibly being TRBD2 (6 bases). The CDR3 contains 11 residues. V gave up 5 bases and J gave up 4 bases, with 8 bases separating them. Per germline, CDR1 SQVTM and CDR2 ANQGSEA. CDR3 nucleotides: TGCAGCGTTTGGCGGGGAGAGACCCAGTACTTC. Translation: CSVWRGETQYF.

This clonotype appeared many times. The chain employs TRBV5-1 and TRBJ2-1, with 9 bases that match TRBD2. This CDR3 has 16 residues. Trimming took 3 bases from V and 2 from J; bases not matched to a gene: 6. Germline V CDR1 and CDR2: SGHRS, YFSETQ. The CDR3 loop reads CASSWGTSRTYNEQFF. The CDR3 nucleotides read TGCGCCAGCAGCTGGGGGACTAGCAGGACCTACAATGAGCAGTTCTTC.

This clonotype was counted many times. The chain employs TRBV7-3 and TRBJ2-2; no firm D call. V was pared by 5 bases and J by 4 bases, with 17 bases between. The CDR3 is 16 residues long. Germline loops: CDR1 SGHTA, CDR2 FQGTGA. CDR3 in DNA: TGTGCCAGCAGCCCCCCGTCGGTGGCCGCCACCGGGGAGCTGTTTTTT. Protein: CASSPPSVAATGELFF. The full variable domain, with the rest looked up from reference TRBV7-3 and TRBJ2-2, is GAGVSQTPSNKVTEKGKYVELRCDPISGHTALYWYRQSLGQGPEFLIYFQGTGAADDSGLPNDRFFAVRPEGSVSTLKIQRTERGDSAVYLCASSPPSVAATGELFFGEGSRLTVL.

This clonotype was counted at least ten times. Written as DNA, the CDR3 is TGTGCCAGCAGTTACAAATCATCAACTAATGAAAAACTGTTTTTT. Its protein is CASSYKSSTNEKLFF. The chain is built from TRBV6-5 and TRBJ1-4; D is undetermined. CDR3 length: 15 amino acids. From germline, CDR1 is MNHEY and CDR2 SVGAGI. V gave up 2 bases and J gave up 0 bases, with 7 bases separating them.

This clonotype was found many times. The chain carries TRBV11-1 and TRBJ2-7, with D tentatively TRBD2 (7 bases). The CDR3 has 15 amino acids. The V end was cut by 5 bases, the J end by 3 bases, with 17 bases between. Germline assignment: CDR1 SGHAT and CDR2 FQDESV (reference sequence). The CDR3 region has the DNA TGTGCCAGCAGCCCGCTTGGGGGGGGCATCTACGAGCAGTACTTC. It codes for CASSPLGGGIYEQYF.

This clonotype was seen at least ten times. This chain connects TRBV20-1 to TRBJ2-7; D gene unclear. V shed 0 bases and J shed 6 bases, with 12 bases lying between them. Germline V gene data show CDR1 as DFQATT and CDR2 as SNEGSKA (reference sequence). This CDR3 has 13 residues. CDR3 DNA: TGCAGTGCTAGAGAAGAAGGGATGGGCGAGCAGTACTTC. Translating gives CSAREEGMGEQYF.

At least ten counts were recorded for this clonotype. The CDR3 spells CASSLAAGVTQETQYF. The DNA of the CDR3 is TGTGCCAGCAGCTTAGCAGCGGGGGTTACCCAAGAGACCCAGTACTTC. V and J are TRBV11-2 and TRBJ2-5, with 8 bases matching TRBD2. This CDR3 spans 16 amino acids. V lost 1 base and J lost 1; bases outside the gene matches: 5. Germline lookup yields CDR1 SGHAT and CDR2 FQNNGV.

This clonotype was recorded many times. The V call is TRBV5-1, the J call TRBJ1-4; 10 bases map to TRBD1. V gave up 1 base and J gave up 8 bases; unmatched junction bases: 5. The V gene's germline CDR1 is SGHRS and CDR2 YFSETQ. The CDR3 sequence is 15 residues long. The CDR3 region has the DNA TGCGCCAGCAGCTTGTATCCGGGACAGGGGGAAAAACTGTTTTTT. It codes for CASSLYPGQGEKLFF. The full variable domain, in which reference TRBV5-1 and TRBJ1-4 provide the parts outside the CDR3, is KAGVTQTPRYLIKTRGQQVTLSCSPISGHRSVSWYQQTPGQGLQFLFEYFSETQRNKGNFPGRFSGRQFSNSRSEMNVSTLELGDSALYLCASSLYPGQGEKLFFGSGTQLSVL.

This clonotype was seen many times. The chain employs TRBV29-1 and TRBJ2-6; tentative D call: TRBD1 (6 bases). The CDR3 length is 18 residues. Germline loops: CDR1 SQVTM, CDR2 ANQGSEA. V gave up 5 bases and J gave up 0 bases, with 20 bases separating them. CDR3: CSVPTRTGGLSGANVLTF. CDR3 in DNA: TGCAGCGTTCCAACCCGGACTGGGGGCCTCTCTGGGGCCAACGTCCTGACTTTC.

At least ten counts were recorded for this clonotype. This chain connects TRBV7-6 to TRBJ2-1; the D is unclear. The length of the CDR3 is 15 residues. The V and J ends lost 6 bases and 0 bases respectively, with 12 bases between them. CDR1 SGHVS and CDR2 FNYEAQ come from the germline V gene. CDR3 protein: CASRPDGSSYNEQFF. In DNA form, the CDR3 reads TGTGCCAGCAGGCCGGACGGAAGCTCCTACAATGAGCAGTTCTTC.

This clonotype was found once. The rearrangement links TRBV7-6 to TRBJ2-3, with 10 bases lining up with TRBD1. The V and J ends lost 2 bases and 4 bases, in that order; junction bases with no gene match: 6. Germline V lookup: CDR1 SGHVS, CDR2 FNYEAQ. The CDR3 length is 16 residues. CDR3 in DNA: TGTGCCAGCAGCTTACCCGGGACAGGGGTAGCAGATACGCAGTATTTT. Protein sequence: CASSLPGTGVADTQYF.

This clonotype was recorded many times. The gene calls are TRBV12-3 or TRBV12-4 and TRBJ1-4; no reliable D call. The V and J ends lost 3 bases and 4 bases respectively, with 9 bases between them. The length of the CDR3 is 14 residues. The CDR3 DNA follows: TGTGCCAGCAGTTTCCCCGGGGTTAATGAAAAACTGTTTTTT. It yields the protein CASSFPGVNEKLFF.

This clonotype was detected a few times. The genes are TRBV20-1 and TRBJ2-1; TRBD2 aligns across 8 bases. This CDR3 has 14 amino acids. J was trimmed by 7 bases and V by 5 bases; bases with no gene match: 10. Germline V gene lookup returns CDR1 DFQATT and CDR2 SNEGSKA (reference sequence). CDR3 protein: CSAQVAGGWNEQFF. The CDR3 nucleotides read TGCAGTGCTCAGGTGGCGGGAGGTTGGAATGAGCAGTTCTTC.

This clonotype has ten or more counts. The chain joins TRBV12-3 or TRBV12-4 to TRBJ1-2, with a weak D call TRBD1 (6 bases). This CDR3 has 12 residues. The V gene lost 6 bases and the J gene lost 8 bases, with 13 bases spanning the gap. CDR3 sequence (DNA): TGTGCCAGCAGCCAAGGACAGCTGGGCTACACCTTC. This codes for CASSQGQLGYTF.

In this sample, this clonotype turned up many times. V usage is TRBV5-1 and J usage is TRBJ2-7; no clear D gene. Trimming cost V 0 bases and J 2 bases, with 15 bases left between them. The CDR3 has 16 residues. The germline CDR1 and CDR2 sequences are SGHRS and YFSETQ. The DNA of the CDR3 is TGCGCCAGCAGCTTGGCCTTTGGGATGCAGGCCTACGAGCAGTACTTC. Translation gives CASSLAFGMQAYEQYF.